In this sample, the clone carrying this T cell receptor beta chain turned up once. This sample was included in a study of blood T cell repertoires in COVID-19. Across the whole study: The cDNA or gDNA used as material had been derived from T cells, B-cell-depleted T cells, or PBMCs.

How the authors handled the data: Estimation of nucleated cell counts was performed using reference gene primer amplification. Libraries were prepared by immunoSEQ multiplex PCR; TCRdb keeps only in-frame clonotypes and omits some of them. V, J and clone size were drawn from that table, and D and trimming were deduced from the DNA. Counted here are 210,000 or so clones, more than 70% occurring once; the ten biggest clones make up approximately 3%. Germline-derived CDR1 and CDR2 are SNHLY and FYNNEI. The CDR3 contains 13 residues. V lost 5 bases and J lost 6, with 13 bases in between. The sequence came from an elderly woman with active or convalescent COVID-19. Sequenced input: peripheral blood. The chain recombines TRBV2 with TRBJ1-2, with D possibly being TRBD1 (5 bases). The CDR3 DNA reads as TGTGCCAGCAGTAGAGACAGCCCGAATGGCTACACCTTC. This gives the protein CASSRDSPNGYTF. Using reference TRBV2 and TRBJ1-2 for the parts outside the CDR3, the full variable domain is EPEVTQTPSHQVTQMGQEVILRCVPISNHLYFYWYRQILGQKVEFLVSFYNNEISEKSEIFDDQFSVERPDGSNFTLKIRSTKLEDSAMYFCASSRDSPNGYTFGSGTRLTVV.